The 30 T cell receptor beta chains in this list originate from one sample, sequenced in a study of cytomegalovirus exposure and HLA in healthy donors (dated by TCRdb to between 2016 and 2019). The library was prepared using the immunoSEQ multiplex PCR assay. For the multiplex PCR, a mixture combining 60 forward primers for TCR Vbeta segments and 13 reverse primers for TCR Jbeta segments was used. TCRdb retrieved this table from immuneACCESS and kept in-frame rearrangements only. Not all clones are present; in checked studies, unresolved V genes account for under half, and no reason is known for the remainder. The sample table records 90,000 to 150,000 clones; less than 65% of these occur just once. The ten largest clones represent 10% of the sample. Sequencing was done on a sample of PBMCs. These receptors came from a man aged 40-50 years in good health and CMV-seropositive.

This clone was seen just once. This chain uses TRBV23-1 with TRBJ1-2; a possible D gene is TRBD1 (5 bases). TRBV23-1 counts as an open reading frame of uncertain function. This CDR3 region has 14 residues. Between the trimmed V and J ends, which lost 4 bases and 6 bases, there was a span of 15 bases. The CDR3 nucleotides are TGCGCCAGCAGTCCGCCGGGGGGGAGGGATGGCTACACCTTC. Its protein is CASSPPGGRDGYTF.

The V gene is TRBV29-1, the J gene TRBJ2-5; 10 nucleotides align to TRBD1. J gave up 4 bases and V 0 bases, and 11 bases lay outside the gene matches. CDR3 length: 17 residues. Germline assignment: CDR1 SQVTM and CDR2 ANQGSEA. The CDR3 here is CSVEDPPGTGVRETQYF. DNA of the CDR3: TGCAGCGTTGAAGATCCCCCGGGGACAGGGGTGAGAGAGACCCAGTACTTC.

This chain joins TRBV6-5 and TRBJ1-2, with TRBD1 matching over 8 bases. The V and J ends lost 5 bases and 4 bases, in that order; junction bases with no gene match: 6. CDR1 and CDR2 from the germline V gene are MNHEY and SVGAGI. This CDR3 is built from 14 residues. The CDR3 DNA is TGTGCCAGCAGTACCCTACAGGGGGGCTATGGCTACACCTTC. This sequence encodes CASSTLQGGYGYTF.

This sequence joins TRBV28 and TRBJ2-1; possibly TRBD2 for D (7 bases). The V gene lost 4 bases and the J gene lost 5 bases, with 18 bases spanning the gap. CDR1 and CDR2 from the germline V gene are MDHEN and SYDVKM. The CDR3 consists of 16 residues. CDR3 sequence reads: CASSSGGGGYNNEQFF. The CDR3 DNA sequence: TGTGCCAGCAGTTCCGGGGGCGGGGGATATAACAATGAGCAGTTCTTC. Complete variable domain (other parts from reference TRBV28 and TRBJ2-1): DVKVTQSSRYLVKRTGEKVFLECVQDMDHENMFWYRQDPGLGLRLIYFSYDVKMKEKGDIPEGYSVSREKKERFSLILESASTNQTSMYLCASSSGGGGYNNEQFFGPGTRLTVL.

The chain carries TRBV6-5 and TRBJ2-3; D call uncertain. The length of the CDR3 is 15 residues. Germline V gene sequence: CDR1 MNHEY, CDR2 SVGAGI. V shed 2 bases and J shed 0 bases, with 9 bases lying between them. In DNA form, the CDR3 reads TGTGCCAGCAGTTACACCGAAACTAGCACAGATACGCAGTATTTT. Protein: CASSYTETSTDTQYF.

J is TRBJ2-4 and V is TRBV19; D gene ambiguous. Trimming pared 4 bases from V and 5 bases from J, leaving 18 bases between. This CDR3 spans 16 amino acids. CDR1 is LNHDA, CDR2 SQIVND, per germline (reference sequence). The DNA of the CDR3 is TGTGCCAGTAGTACGGGTCTGAGGAGTATAGAAAACATTCAGTACTTC. Its translation is CASSTGLRSIENIQYF.

This clone has a handful of counts. An end of the junction does not agree with germline; a read error may underlie this. This sequence joins TRBV9 and TRBJ2-7; TRBD2 matches at 9 bases. Germline loops: CDR1 SGDLS, CDR2 YYNGEE. CDR3 length equals 13 residues. Here the CDR3 DNA reads TGTGCCAGCAGTGTAGCGGGGGAGTACGAGCAGTACTTC. As protein: CASSVAGEYEQYF.

This clone was seen just once. The gene calls are TRBV7-7 and TRBJ2-5; 11 positions match TRBD1. The CDR3 loop spans 15 amino acids. With V trimmed by 4 bases and J by 5 bases, 6 bases remained unmatched. CDR1 is SSHAT, CDR2 FNYEAQ, per germline (reference sequence). The CDR3 reads CASSYRTGGVETQYF. CDR3 nucleotides: TGTGCCAGCAGCTATCGGACAGGGGGCGTGGAGACCCAGTACTTC.

The chain carries TRBV4-1 and TRBJ2-5; TRBD2 aligns across 12 bases. The J call is in doubt because the DNA end fits TRBJ2-7 better. From germline, CDR1 is MGHRA and CDR2 YSYEKL. This CDR3 comprises 16 residues. CDR3 loop: CASSQASGRGFYEQYF. The CDR3 DNA reads TGCGCCAGCAGCCAAGCTAGCGGGAGGGGATTTTACGAGCAGTACTTC.

The chain carries TRBV27 and TRBJ1-5; perhaps TRBD1 as D (6 bases). V was cut by 6 bases and J by 7 bases, with 19 bases left in between. The CDR3 has 15 amino acids. Germline V lookup: CDR1 MNHEY, CDR2 SMNVEV (reference sequence). Here the CDR3 DNA reads TGTGCCAGCAGCAATACAGGGTATAGGAGCCAGCCCCAGCATTTT. Amino acid sequence: CASSNTGYRSQPQHF.

The rearrangement uses TRBV7-9 and TRBJ2-3; 9 bases align to TRBD2. The germline gives CDR1 SEHNR, CDR2 FQNEAQ (reference sequence). J gave up 2 bases and V 3 bases, and 6 bases lay outside the gene matches. This CDR3 has 16 amino acids. The CDR3 DNA follows: TGTGCCAGCAGCTTCAACCTAGCGGGATCCACAGATACGCAGTATTTT. Translation gives CASSFNLAGSTDTQYF.

The rearrangement links TRBV5-6 to TRBJ2-5; 7 bases agree with TRBD2. This CDR3 is 14 amino acids long. J gave up 1 base and V 4 bases, and 4 bases lay outside the gene matches. CDR1 is SGHDT, CDR2 YYEEEE, per germline. The DNA for the CDR3 is TGTGCCAGCAGCACTCTAGCGGTCCAAGAGACCCAGTACTTC. Amino acid sequence: CASSTLAVQETQYF. Together with reference TRBV5-6 and TRBJ2-5, the CDR3 gives the full variable domain: DAGVTQSPTHLIKTRGQQVTLRCSPKSGHDTVSWYQQALGQGPQFIFQYYEEEERQRGNFPDRFSGHQFPNYSSELNVNALLLGDSALYLCASSTLAVQETQYFGPGTRLLVL.

The chain joins TRBV5-1 to TRBJ2-7; 8 bases fit TRBD1. Trimming took 3 bases from V and 2 from J; bases not matched to a gene: 4. Germline CDR1 is SGHRS and CDR2 is YFSETQ. The CDR3 extends over 14 amino acids. CDR3 DNA sequence: TGCGCCAGCAGCTCGGACAGGGCAGCCTACGAGCAGTACTTC. This codes for CASSSDRAAYEQYF. The variable domain in full, with the rest retrieved from reference TRBV5-1 and TRBJ2-7, is KAGVTQTPRYLIKTRGQQVTLSCSPISGHRSVSWYQQTPGQGLQFLFEYFSETQRNKGNFPGRFSGRQFSNSRSEMNVSTLELGDSALYLCASSSDRAAYEQYFGPGTRLTVT.

In this sample, this clone turned up a few times. The V call is TRBV5-1, the J call TRBJ1-5, with TRBD1 matching 7 bases. Germline values: CDR1 SGHRS, CDR2 YFSETQ. J lost 7 bases, V lost 4 bases, and 8 bases had no gene match. The CDR3 has 14 amino acids. The CDR3 loop reads CASSLQGMGQPQHF. The CDR3 DNA reads as TGCGCCAGCAGCCTACAGGGGATGGGGCAGCCCCAGCATTTT.

The chain joins TRBV19 to TRBJ2-1, with D maybe TRBD1 (6 bases). The V and J ends lost 4 bases and 10 bases respectively, with 17 bases between them. CDR3 length: 14 amino acids. Germline V lookup: CDR1 LNHDA, CDR2 SQIVND (reference sequence). The CDR3 DNA sequence: TGTGCCAGTAGTACCCGGACAGCTCTGGTAGAGCAGTTCTTC. Its protein is CASSTRTALVEQFF.

There are a few counts of this clone. This chain connects TRBV19 to TRBJ1-5; D gene unclear. The CDR3 runs to 15 residues. Deletions cut 3 bases from V and 0 bases from J, with 9 bases between. CDR1 and CDR2 (germline): LNHDA, SQIVND (reference sequence). The CDR3, as DNA: TGTGCCAGTAGTATTGGAGGCCTTAGCAATCAGCCCCAGCATTTT. Encoded protein: CASSIGGLSNQPQHF.

The rearrangement uses TRBV27 and TRBJ1-2; D is unresolved. V lost 3 bases and J 0 bases, leaving 11 bases between the germline ends. The CDR3 consists of 15 residues. Germline lookup yields CDR1 MNHEY and CDR2 SMNVEV (reference sequence). Written as DNA, the CDR3 is TGTGCCAGCAGTTTCAAGGGAGAGCCTAACTATGGCTACACCTTC. It is translated as CASSFKGEPNYGYTF.

This clone appeared a few times. V usage is TRBV6-5 and J usage is TRBJ2-3; TRBD2 might be the D (5 bases). Germline V CDR1 and CDR2: MNHEY, SVGAGI. The CDR3 sequence is 15 residues long. V was trimmed by 1 base and J by 0 bases, leaving 8 bases between them. As DNA, the CDR3 is TGTGCCAGCAGTTACTATCGGACTAGCACAGATACGCAGTATTTT. Translated: CASSYYRTSTDTQYF.

The V gene is TRBV6-6, the J gene TRBJ2-3; 8 bases line up with TRBD1. Trimming removed 5 bases from V and 3 bases from J; junction bases left unmatched: 1. The CDR3 has 13 amino acids. Germline V gene data show CDR1 as MNHNY and CDR2 as SVGAGI (reference sequence). The CDR3 bases are TGTGCCAGCAGTGGACAGGGAACAGATACGCAGTATTTT. Its protein product is CASSGQGTDTQYF.

The V and J genes are TRBV18 and TRBJ2-7, with D possibly matching TRBD1 (6 bases). CDR3 length: 16 residues. The V gene lost 3 bases and the J gene lost 3 bases, with 18 bases spanning the gap. The germline gives CDR1 KGHSH, CDR2 LQKENI. CDR3 coding DNA: TGTGCCAGCTCACCGAGAGGAGTTGGGGGCTTCTACGAGCAGTACTTC. Translating it yields CASSPRGVGGFYEQYF.

The J gene is TRBJ1-2, the V gene TRBV6-5; D might be TRBD1 (5 bases). With 3 bases removed from V and 8 bases from J, the gap between germline ends came to 10 bases. In germline, CDR1 is MNHEY, CDR2 SVGAGI. The CDR3 consists of 12 residues. The CDR3 DNA follows: TGTGCCAGCAGTTATGGGGCAGGGGGCTACACCTTC. Its translation is CASSYGAGGYTF.

The chain links TRBV5-1 to TRBJ2-5; 9 positions match TRBD2. The CDR3 sequence is 17 residues long. Trimming removed 3 bases from V and 5 bases from J; junction bases left unmatched: 14. From germline, CDR1 is SGHRS and CDR2 YFSETQ. The CDR3 DNA is TGCGCCAGCAGCTCCCAGGAGGTAGCGGGAGTGATGGAGACCCAGTACTTC. It specifies CASSSQEVAGVMETQYF.

The gene calls are TRBV9 and TRBJ2-2; 7 nucleotides match TRBD1. The germline CDR1 and CDR2 sequences are SGDLS and YYNGEE. CDR3 length: 15 amino acids. J was trimmed by 1 base and V by 3 bases; bases with no gene match: 3. CDR3 DNA: TGTGCCAGCAGCGCTCGGACAGGGAACACCGGGGAGCTGTTTTTT. It encodes CASSARTGNTGELFF. Filled out from reference TRBV9 and TRBJ2-2, the complete variable domain reads DSGVTQTPKHLITATGQRVTLRCSPRSGDLSVYWYQQSLDQGLQFLIQYYNGEERAKGNILERFSAQQFPDLHSELNLSSLELGDSALYFCASSARTGNTGELFFGEGSRLTVL.

There are a few counts of this clone. The V gene is TRBV27, the J gene TRBJ2-6; no clear D gene. Trimming shortened V by 8 bases and J by 0 bases, and 17 bases separated the two germline ends. CDR3 size: 17 residues. CDR1 is MNHEY, CDR2 SMNVEV, per germline (reference sequence). CDR3 coding DNA: TGTGCCAGCCGATTTTGGCCTTCCCGCTCTGGGGCCAACGTCCTGACTTTC. It encodes CASRFWPSRSGANVLTF.

This clone was seen repeatedly, ten times or more. The chain joins TRBV25-1 to TRBJ1-1, with D perhaps TRBD1 (5 bases). Trimming pared 2 bases from V and 6 bases from J, leaving 10 bases between. CDR3 size: 13 residues. Germline V CDR1 and CDR2: MGHDK, SYGVNS. The CDR3: CASSEAGWSEAFF. The DNA for the CDR3 is TGTGCCAGCAGTGAAGCAGGGTGGTCTGAAGCTTTCTTT.

This clone has just a few counts. The CDR3 DNA reads as TGTGCCAGCAGCTTAGCCGGGACAGGGGACGAGCAGTACTTC. As protein: CASSLAGTGDEQYF. The chain couples TRBV7-2 to TRBJ2-7; 10 bases map to TRBD1. From germline, CDR1 is SGHTA and CDR2 FQGNSA. The CDR3 sequence is 14 residues long. The V and J ends lost 0 bases and 5 bases, in that order; junction bases with no gene match: 1.

This chain connects TRBV5-6 to TRBJ2-5; possible D gene TRBD2, 6 bases. Germline assignment: CDR1 SGHDT and CDR2 YYEEEE. The V and J ends lost 1 base and 6 bases respectively, with 22 bases between them. The CDR3 is 17 amino acids. Here the CDR3 DNA reads TGTGCCAGCAGCTTGTCTCGATTAGCGGACCTCGACAAGACCCAGTACTTC. It yields the protein CASSLSRLADLDKTQYF.

This clone appeared a few times. The gene calls are TRBV6-6 and TRBJ2-7; D not certain. Trimming pared 2 bases from V and 1 base from J, leaving 3 bases between. Germline assignment: CDR1 MNHNY and CDR2 SVGAGI (reference sequence). This CDR3 spans 12 amino acids. The chain's CDR3 is CASSYPSYEQYF. CDR3 nucleotides: TGTGCCAGCAGTTACCCATCCTACGAGCAGTACTTC.

The chain joins TRBV2 to TRBJ2-7, with D perhaps TRBD1 (7 bases). V lost 11 bases to trimming and J lost 1 base, with 15 bases between them. Germline V gene sequence: CDR1 SNHLY, CDR2 FYNNEI. The CDR3 runs to 13 residues. The CDR3 here is CAGSQGGSYEQYF. The CDR3 bases are TGTGCCGGGTCCCAGGGGGGATCCTACGAGCAGTACTTC.

The chain is built from TRBV2 and TRBJ1-4; 7 bases align to TRBD1. The V and J ends lost 9 bases and 4 bases, in that order; junction bases with no gene match: 5. The CDR3 is 13 residues long. The germline gives CDR1 SNHLY, CDR2 FYNNEI. In DNA, the CDR3 is TGTGCCAGTAGACAGGGATATAATGAAAAACTGTTTTTT. Translation: CASRQGYNEKLFF.